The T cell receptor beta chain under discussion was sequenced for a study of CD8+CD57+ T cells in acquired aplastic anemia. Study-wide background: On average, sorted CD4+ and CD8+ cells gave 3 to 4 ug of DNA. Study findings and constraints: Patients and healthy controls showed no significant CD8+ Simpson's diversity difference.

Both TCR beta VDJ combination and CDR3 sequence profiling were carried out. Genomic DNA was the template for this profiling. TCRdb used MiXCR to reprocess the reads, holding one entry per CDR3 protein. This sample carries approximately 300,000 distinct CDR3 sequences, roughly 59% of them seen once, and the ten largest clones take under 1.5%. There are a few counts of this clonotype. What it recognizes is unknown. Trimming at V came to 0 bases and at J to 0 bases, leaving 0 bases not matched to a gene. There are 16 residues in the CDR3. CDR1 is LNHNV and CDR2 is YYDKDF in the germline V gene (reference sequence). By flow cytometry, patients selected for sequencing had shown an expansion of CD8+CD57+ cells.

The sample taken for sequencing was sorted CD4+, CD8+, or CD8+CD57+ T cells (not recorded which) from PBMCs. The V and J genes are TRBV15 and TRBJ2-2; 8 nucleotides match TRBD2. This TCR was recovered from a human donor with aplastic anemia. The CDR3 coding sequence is TGTGCCACCAGCAGAGAAGCGGGGGCGAACACCGGGGAGCTGTTTTTT. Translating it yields CATSREAGANTGELFF.